The present entry profiles one TCR beta chain with its context. Other DNA sequences from this sample encode an identical CDR3 as well. Per the germline V gene, CDR1 is MDHEN and CDR2 is SYDVKM. Trimming removed 5 bases from V and 0 bases from J, with 10 bases in between. This CDR3 is built from 15 residues. These data come from a study of shared clonotypes between healthy human individuals. Donors included only healthy HIV-negative adults lacking recent acute infections or vaccinations. Repertoires were generated with immunoSEQ multiplex PCR, while TCRdb's copy carries only in-frame clones and drops some. Of about 2.4 million clones listed, 93% were seen once; the top ten hold 0.35% to 0.45%.

V is TRBV28 and J is TRBJ1-4; possible D gene TRBD1, 5 bases. This receptor was identified in a man between 18 and 35 years old in good health. Some clones in this sample may be carry-over from other donors' samples. The sample consisted of naive CD4+ T cells from PBMCs. As to subset: CD45RA+ positively selected. CDR3 residues: CASSLAGATNEKLFF. In DNA form, the CDR3 reads TGTGCCAGCAGTCTAGCGGGGGCAACTAATGAAAAACTGTTTTTT.